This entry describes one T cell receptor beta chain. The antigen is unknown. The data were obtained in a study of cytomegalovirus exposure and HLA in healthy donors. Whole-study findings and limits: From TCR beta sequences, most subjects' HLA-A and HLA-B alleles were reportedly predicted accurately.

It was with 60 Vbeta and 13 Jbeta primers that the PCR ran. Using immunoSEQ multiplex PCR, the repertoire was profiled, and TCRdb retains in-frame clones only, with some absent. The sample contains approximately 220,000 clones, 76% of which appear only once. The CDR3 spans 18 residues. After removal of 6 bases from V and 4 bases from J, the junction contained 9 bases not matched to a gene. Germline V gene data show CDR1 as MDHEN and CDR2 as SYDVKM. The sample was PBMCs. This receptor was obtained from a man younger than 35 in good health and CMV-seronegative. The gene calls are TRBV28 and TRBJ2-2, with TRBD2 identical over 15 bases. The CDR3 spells CASSLGLAGGPGTGELFF. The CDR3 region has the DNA TGTGCCAGCAGCCTCGGACTAGCGGGAGGGCCCGGCACCGGGGAGCTGTTTTTT.